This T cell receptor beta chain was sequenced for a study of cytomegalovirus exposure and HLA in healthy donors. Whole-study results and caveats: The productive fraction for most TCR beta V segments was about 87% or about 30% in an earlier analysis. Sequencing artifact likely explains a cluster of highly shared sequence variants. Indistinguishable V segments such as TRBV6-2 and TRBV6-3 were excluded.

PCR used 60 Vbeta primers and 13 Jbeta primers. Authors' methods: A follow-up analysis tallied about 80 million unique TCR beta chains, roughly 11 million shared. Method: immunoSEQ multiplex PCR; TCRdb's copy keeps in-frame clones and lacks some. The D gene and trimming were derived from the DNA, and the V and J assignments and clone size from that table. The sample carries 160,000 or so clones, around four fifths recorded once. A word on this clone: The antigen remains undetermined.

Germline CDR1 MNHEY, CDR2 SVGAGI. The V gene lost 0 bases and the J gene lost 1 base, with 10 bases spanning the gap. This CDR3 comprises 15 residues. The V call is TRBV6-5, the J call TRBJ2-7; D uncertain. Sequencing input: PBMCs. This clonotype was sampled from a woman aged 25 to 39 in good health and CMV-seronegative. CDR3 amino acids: CASSYSVQSSYEQYF. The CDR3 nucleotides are TGTGCCAGCAGTTACTCAGTACAGTCTTCCTACGAGCAGTACTTC.